This entry lists 23 T cell receptor beta chains sequenced from one sample in a study of breast tumors, draining lymph nodes, adjacent tissues. TCRdb fed the multiplex PCR reads into MiXCR, producing one record per CDR3 protein. The sample records 47,000 or so distinct CDR3 sequences, more than 20% being singletons. Sequences were obtained from breast tumor tissue. The receptors shown here come from a female donor with breast cancer. Some clones in this sample may be carry-over from other donors' samples.

V is TRBV2 and J is TRBJ2-5, with 8 bases aligning to TRBD1. The CDR3 spans 13 residues. Germline values: CDR1 SNHLY, CDR2 FYNNEI. Trimming at V came to 3 bases and at J to 10 bases, leaving 7 bases not matched to a gene. The CDR3 spells CASSEVGQGIQYF. The CDR3 DNA follows: TGTGCCAGCAGTGAGGTCGGACAGGGTATCCAGTACTTC.

This clonotype was observed many times. V gene TRBV7-3 combines with J gene TRBJ2-3; 13 bases are a match to TRBD2. V lost 1 base to trimming and J lost 6 bases; unmatched junction nucleotides: 7. Germline CDR1 and CDR2: SGHTA and FQGTGA. The CDR3 covers 17 residues. The CDR3 nucleotides read TGTGCCAGCAGCTTAAGGGAACTAGCGGGGGGGTCTGATACGCAGTATTTT. The encoded protein is CASSLRELAGGSDTQYF.

The V call is TRBV5-1, the J call TRBJ1-2, with 10 bases lining up with TRBD1. V trimming: 5 bases; J trimming: 5 bases; junction bases outside the gene matches: 9. This CDR3 region has 15 residues. Germline V CDR1 and CDR2: SGHRS, YFSETQ. DNA of the CDR3: TGCGCCAGCAGAGTCGGGACAGGGGATTCGTATGGCTACACCTTC. Translation gives CASRVGTGDSYGYTF.

This clonotype was seen many times. J is TRBJ1-5 and V is TRBV10-3; D unresolved. Germline CDR1 ENHRY, CDR2 SYGVKD. The CDR3 has 14 residues. V lost 6 bases to trimming and J lost 0 bases, with 9 bases between them. The CDR3 here is CAISQAGSNQPQHF. The CDR3 DNA follows: TGTGCCATCAGCCAGGCGGGTAGCAATCAGCCCCAGCATTTT.

The chain joins TRBV5-1 to TRBJ1-1; D is possibly TRBD1 (5 bases). The germline V gene has CDR1 SGHRS and CDR2 YFSETQ. Between the trimmed V and J ends, which lost 1 base and 6 bases, there was a span of 10 bases. The CDR3 is 13 residues long. The CDR3 is CASSLSSGSEAFF. The CDR3 nucleotides are TGCGCCAGCAGCTTGTCCTCAGGGTCTGAAGCTTTCTTT.

This clonotype was observed at least ten times. This chain connects TRBV20-1 to TRBJ2-3; the D is unclear. CDR1 and CDR2 (germline): DFQATT, SNEGSKA (reference sequence). The germline V and J ends were trimmed by 8 bases and 0 bases, with 6 bases remaining between them. This CDR3 contains 11 residues. CDR3 loop: CSWGSTDTQYF. The DNA for the CDR3 is TGCAGTTGGGGTAGCACAGATACGCAGTATTTT.

On this clonotype itself: A much larger clone lies a single base off, so this may be a read error. The rearrangement joins TRBV20-1 to TRBJ2-1, with D possibly being TRBD1 (5 bases). The CDR3 has 14 residues. The V gene's germline CDR1 is DFQATT and CDR2 SNEGSKA (reference sequence). DNA for the CDR3: TGCAGTGCTAGTCCTAGACAGAGCTACAATGATCAGTTCTTC. Translating gives CSASPRQSYNDQFF.

As concerns this clonotype: Possible read error: a much larger clone is one base away. The chain links TRBV7-8 to TRBJ2-2; perhaps TRBD2 as D (7 bases). Germline V CDR1 and CDR2: SGHVS, FQNEAQ. V lost 3 bases and J lost 7, with 21 bases in between. The CDR3 sequence is 17 residues long. CDR3 sequence (DNA): TGTGCCAGCAGCTTCGCCCCTAGGGGGGGGGCTGTCGGGGAGCTGTTTTTT. Amino acids: CASSFAPRGGAVGELFF.

This clonotype was counted ten times or more. The rearrangement joins TRBV24-1 to TRBJ2-1; D possibly uses TRBD1 or TRBD2 (5 bases each). V lost 0 bases, J lost 0 bases, and 11 bases lay in between. The CDR3 runs to 17 residues. Germline CDR1 is KGHDR and CDR2 is SFDVKD. The CDR3: CATSDLAPGGSYNEQFF. The CDR3 DNA sequence: TGTGCCACCAGTGATTTGGCCCCTGGGGGCTCCTACAATGAGCAGTTCTTC.

This clonotype was recorded at least ten times. The rearrangement links TRBV12-3 or TRBV12-4 to TRBJ1-3, with D unclear. Trimming pared 6 bases from V and 9 bases from J, leaving 15 bases between. CDR3 length equals 13 residues. CDR3: CASSADGRATIYF. CDR3 sequence (DNA): TGTGCCAGCAGCGCTGACGGGCGGGCCACCATATATTTT.

This clonotype was observed a single time. This rearrangement joins TRBV11-2 to TRBJ1-4; D is undetermined. V dropped 0 bases and J dropped 4 bases, with 9 bases sitting between them. CDR1 and CDR2 from the germline V gene are SGHAT and FQNNGV. The CDR3 consists of 15 residues. CDR3 sequence: CASSLEWQLNEKLFF. In DNA form, the CDR3 reads TGTGCCAGCAGCTTAGAATGGCAGCTTAATGAAAAACTGTTTTTT.

This clonotype was observed many times. J is TRBJ1-6 and V is TRBV11-2; 7 nucleotides line up with TRBD1. The germline V gene has CDR1 SGHAT and CDR2 FQNNGV. The ends lost 1 base at V and 1 base at J; junction bases unmatched: 7. CDR3 size: 18 residues. In nucleotides, the CDR3 is TGTGCCAGCAGCTTAGGCCCACAGGGGAGGTCCTATAATTCACCCCTCCACTTT. As protein: CASSLGPQGRSYNSPLHF.

V usage is TRBV27 and J usage is TRBJ2-5; TRBD2 matches 8 bases. The CDR3 has 14 residues. Germline lookup yields CDR1 MNHEY and CDR2 SMNVEV (reference sequence). The V segment lost 4 bases and the J segment 3 bases; nucleotides outside the gene matches: 4. The CDR3 region has the DNA TGTGCCAGCAGTTGGGGACTAGGAGAAGAGACCCAGTACTTC. Residues: CASSWGLGEETQYF.

This clonotype appeared many times. This CDR3 is CASSAWHNYGYTF. The CDR3 nucleotides read TGTGCCAGCAGTGCCTGGCATAACTATGGCTACACCTTC. V and J are TRBV27 and TRBJ1-2; D call uncertain. The CDR3 spans 13 residues. Germline lookup yields CDR1 MNHEY and CDR2 SMNVEV (reference sequence). Trimming shortened V by 5 bases and J by 1 base, and 8 bases separated the two germline ends.

This clonotype was detected many times. This chain connects TRBV10-2 to TRBJ2-2, with 7 nucleotides matching TRBD1. The J segment lost 4 bases and the V segment lost 7 bases, leaving 3 bases of the junction unmatched. Germline-derived CDR1 and CDR2 are WSHSY and SAAADI. The length of the CDR3 is 13 residues. In nucleotides, the CDR3 is TGCGCCAGCACGACAGGGAGCACCGGGGAGCTGTTTTTT. Residues: CASTTGSTGELFF.

This clonotype occurred many times. The gene calls are TRBV4-2 and TRBJ1-6; no definite D call. The CDR3 length is 14 residues. V was clipped by 3 bases and J by 8 bases, with 11 bases between them. Germline CDR1 is LGHNA and CDR2 is YNFKEQ. The chain's CDR3 is CASSHTPSHSPLHF. As DNA, the CDR3 is TGTGCCAGCAGCCATACCCCCTCCCATTCACCCCTCCACTTT.

Points on this clonotype: A much bigger clone sits one base away, suggesting this may be a read error. The chain links TRBV9 to TRBJ2-3, with D unclear. TRBJ1-5 matches the DNA end more closely, so the J call is doubtful. CDR3 length: 14 residues. The germline CDR1 and CDR2 sequences are SGDLS and YYNGEE. CDR3 in DNA: TGTGCCAGCAGCCCCCGACTAGACACAGATACGCAGCATTTT. Its translation is CASSPRLDTDTQHF.

A note on this clonotype: A read error may be the cause here, since a much bigger clone is one base away. The V and J genes are TRBV11-2 and TRBJ1-3; tentatively, D is TRBD1 (6 bases). The CDR3 is 16 amino acids. Germline CDR1 reads SGHAT; CDR2 reads FQNNGV. In DNA, the CDR3 is TGTGCCAGCAGCCTAAGGGGGTGGAACTCTGGAAACACCATACATTTT. It codes for CASSLRGWNSGNTIHF.

The chain employs TRBV6-1 and TRBJ2-7; TRBD1 agrees at 9 bases. CDR3 length: 14 residues. V trimming: 10 bases; J trimming: 3 bases; junction bases outside the gene matches: 10. Germline V gene lookup returns CDR1 MNHNS and CDR2 SASEGT. In nucleotides, the CDR3 is TGTGCCACGAACCGGGACAGGGTAATCTACGAGCAGTACTTC. Amino acid sequence: CATNRDRVIYEQYF.

Regarding this clonotype: At one end, the junction sequence differs from germline, possibly due to a read error. The J gene is TRBJ1-4, the V gene TRBV2; TRBD1 matches 7 bases. CDR1 and CDR2 from the germline V gene are SNHLY and FYNNEI. The CDR3 runs to 15 residues. CDR3 residues: CASSPTGARGEKLLF. As DNA, the CDR3 is TGTGCCAGCAGCCCAACAGGGGCGCGGGGTGAAAAACTGCTTTTT.

This clonotype has a count of ten or more. The rearrangement uses TRBV12-3 or TRBV12-4 and TRBJ2-3, with 11 bases lining up with TRBD1. The CDR3 runs 14 residues. J gave up 4 bases and V 7 bases, and 4 bases lay outside the gene matches. The CDR3 here is CASKEDRGPDTQYF. CDR3 sequence (DNA): TGTGCCAGCAAGGAGGACAGGGGGCCAGATACGCAGTATTTT.

This clonotype was detected many times. The gene calls are TRBV7-7 and TRBJ2-7; 8 positions agree with TRBD1. The V segment lost 7 bases and the J segment 4 bases; nucleotides outside the gene matches: 9. The length of the CDR3 is 14 residues. Germline V lookup: CDR1 SSHAT, CDR2 FNYEAQ (reference sequence). In DNA, the CDR3 is TGTGCCAGCAACTCCCGGGACAGGAGATACGAGCAGTACTTC. It translates to CASNSRDRRYEQYF.

For the CDR3, the DNA is TGTGCCAGCAGCTCCGGACTAGCGGAGGGAGATACGCAGTATTTT. Its protein is CASSSGLAEGDTQYF. This sequence joins TRBV5-4 and TRBJ2-3; TRBD2 matches at 10 bases. Trimming removed 3 bases from V and 5 bases from J; junction bases left unmatched: 6. The CDR3 loop spans 15 amino acids. Germline CDR1 SGHNT, CDR2 YYREEE (reference sequence).